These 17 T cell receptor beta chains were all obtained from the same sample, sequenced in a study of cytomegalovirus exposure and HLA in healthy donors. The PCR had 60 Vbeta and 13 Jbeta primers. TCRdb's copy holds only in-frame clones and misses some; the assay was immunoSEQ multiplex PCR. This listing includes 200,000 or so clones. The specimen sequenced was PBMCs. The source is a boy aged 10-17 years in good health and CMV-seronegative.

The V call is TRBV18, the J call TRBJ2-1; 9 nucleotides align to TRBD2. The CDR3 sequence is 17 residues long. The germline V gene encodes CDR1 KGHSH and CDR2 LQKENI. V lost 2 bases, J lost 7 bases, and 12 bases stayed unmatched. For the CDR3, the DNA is TGTGCCAGCTCACCATTTTCCGCGGGGGGGCCGGCGAATGAGCAGTTCTTC. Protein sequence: CASSPFSAGGPANEQFF.

This chain's CDR3 is CASSSPGRDTQYF. CDR3 nucleotide sequence: TGTGCCAGCAGCTCCCCCGGGAGGGATACGCAGTATTTT. The chain links TRBV7-2 to TRBJ2-3, with 7 bases lining up with TRBD2. Germline CDR1 is SGHTA and CDR2 is FQGNSA. The CDR3 has 13 residues. Trimming cost V 4 bases and J 6 bases; bases outside gene matches: 4. The full variable domain, its missing parts supplied by reference TRBV7-2 and TRBJ2-3, is GAGVSQSPSNKVTEKGKDVELRCDPISGHTALYWYRQSLGQGLEFLIYFQGNSAPDKSGLPSDRFSAERTGGSVSTLTIQRTQQEDSAVYLCASSSPGRDTQYFGPGTRLTVL.

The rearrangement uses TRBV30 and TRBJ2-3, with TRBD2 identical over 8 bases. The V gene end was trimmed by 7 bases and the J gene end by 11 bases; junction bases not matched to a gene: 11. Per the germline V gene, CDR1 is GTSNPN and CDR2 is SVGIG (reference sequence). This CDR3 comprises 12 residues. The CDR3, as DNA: TGTGCCTCCAACCGCCCAGCGGGGGTGCAGTATTTT. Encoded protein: CASNRPAGVQYF.

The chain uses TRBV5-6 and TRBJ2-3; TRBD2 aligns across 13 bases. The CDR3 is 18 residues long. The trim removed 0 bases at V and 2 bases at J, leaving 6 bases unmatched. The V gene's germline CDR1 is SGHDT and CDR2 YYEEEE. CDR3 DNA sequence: TGTGCCAGCAGCTTGGAACTAGCGGGGGGGCTCTACACAGATACGCAGTATTTT. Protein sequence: CASSLELAGGLYTDTQYF. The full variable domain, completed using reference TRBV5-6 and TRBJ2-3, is DAGVTQSPTHLIKTRGQQVTLRCSPKSGHDTVSWYQQALGQGPQFIFQYYEEEERQRGNFPDRFSGHQFPNYSSELNVNALLLGDSALYLCASSLELAGGLYTDTQYFGPGTRLTVL.

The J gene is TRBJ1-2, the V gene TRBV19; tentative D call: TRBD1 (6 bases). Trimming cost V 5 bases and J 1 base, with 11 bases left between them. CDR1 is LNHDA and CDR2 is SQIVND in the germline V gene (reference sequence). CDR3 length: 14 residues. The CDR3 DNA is TGTGCCAGTAGTCCCGACAGGTTTAACTATGGCTACACCTTC. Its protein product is CASSPDRFNYGYTF.

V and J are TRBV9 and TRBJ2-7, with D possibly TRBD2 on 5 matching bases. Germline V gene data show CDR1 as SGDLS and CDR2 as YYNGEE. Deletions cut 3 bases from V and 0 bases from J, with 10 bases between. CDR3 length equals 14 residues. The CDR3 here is CASSGERSSYEQYF. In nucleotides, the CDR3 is TGTGCCAGCAGCGGGGAGCGGAGCTCCTACGAGCAGTACTTC.

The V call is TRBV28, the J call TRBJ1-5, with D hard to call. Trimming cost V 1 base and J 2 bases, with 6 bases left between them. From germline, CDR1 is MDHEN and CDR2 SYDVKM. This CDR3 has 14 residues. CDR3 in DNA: TGTGCCAGCAGTTTATACACCGGCAATCAGCCCCAGCATTTT. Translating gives CASSLYTGNQPQHF.

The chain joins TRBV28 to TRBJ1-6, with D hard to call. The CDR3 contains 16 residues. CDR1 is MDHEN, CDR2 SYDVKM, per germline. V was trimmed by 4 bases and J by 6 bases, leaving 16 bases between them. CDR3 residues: CASSSPGIGINSPLHF. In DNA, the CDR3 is TGTGCCAGCAGTTCCCCGGGGATCGGGATTAATTCACCCCTCCACTTT.

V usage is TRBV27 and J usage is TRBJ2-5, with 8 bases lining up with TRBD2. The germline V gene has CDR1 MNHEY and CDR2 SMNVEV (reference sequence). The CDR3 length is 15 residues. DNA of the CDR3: TGTGCGACCCGGGGGGGGACCTTCGCTGAAGAGACCCAGTACTTC. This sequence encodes CATRGGTFAEETQYF.

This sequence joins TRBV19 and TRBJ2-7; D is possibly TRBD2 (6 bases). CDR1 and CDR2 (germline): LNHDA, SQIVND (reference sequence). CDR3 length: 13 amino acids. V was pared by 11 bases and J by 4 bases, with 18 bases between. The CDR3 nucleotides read TGTGCCTCGTCGATCGGGACTTTTTACGAGCAGTACTTC. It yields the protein CASSIGTFYEQYF.

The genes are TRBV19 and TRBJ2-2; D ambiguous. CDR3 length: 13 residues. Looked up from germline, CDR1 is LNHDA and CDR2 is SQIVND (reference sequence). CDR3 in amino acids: CASLLRGTGELFF. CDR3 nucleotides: TGTGCAAGTCTACTTCGAGGCACCGGGGAGCTGTTTTTT.

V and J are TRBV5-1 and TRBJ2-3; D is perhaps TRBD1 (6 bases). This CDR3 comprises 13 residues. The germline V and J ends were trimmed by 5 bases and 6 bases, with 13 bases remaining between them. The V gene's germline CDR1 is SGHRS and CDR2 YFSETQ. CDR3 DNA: TGCGCCAGCAGGGAGGACAGTGGGGATACGCAGTATTTT. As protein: CASREDSGDTQYF.

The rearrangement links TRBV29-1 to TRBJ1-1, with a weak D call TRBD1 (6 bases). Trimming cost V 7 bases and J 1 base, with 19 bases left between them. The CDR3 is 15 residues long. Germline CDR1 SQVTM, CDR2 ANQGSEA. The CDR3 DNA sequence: TGCAGCGCGTCGAATCGGGGGGCGAGGAACACTGAAGCTTTCTTT. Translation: CSASNRGARNTEAFF.

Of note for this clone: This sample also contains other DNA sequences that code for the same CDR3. In DNA form, the CDR3 reads TGTGCCAGCAGCTTAGGTGCGGGGACGAACACTGAAGCTTTCTTT. This encodes CASSLGAGTNTEAFF. This chain uses TRBV13 with TRBJ1-1; possibly TRBD1 for D (5 bases). CDR3 length equals 15 residues. Germline values: CDR1 PRHDT, CDR2 FYEKMQ (reference sequence). V was pared by 0 bases and J by 1 base, with 9 bases between.

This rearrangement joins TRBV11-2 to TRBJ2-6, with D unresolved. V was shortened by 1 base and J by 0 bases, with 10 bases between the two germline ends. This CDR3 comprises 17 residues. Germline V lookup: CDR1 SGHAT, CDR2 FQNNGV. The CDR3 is CASSLVPVSSGANVLTF. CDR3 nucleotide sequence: TGTGCCAGCAGCTTAGTTCCGGTTAGCTCTGGGGCCAACGTCCTGACTTTC.

CDR3 DNA sequence: TGTGCCAGCAGCTCGTTGTTAAGCGGGGGAGAGACCCAGTACTTC. It is translated as CASSSLLSGGETQYF. This sequence joins TRBV7-6 and TRBJ2-5; 8 bases match TRBD2. The length of the CDR3 is 15 residues. The junction had 8 bases not matched to a gene; V was cut back by 4 bases and J by 4 bases. Germline CDR1 and CDR2: SGHVS and FNYEAQ. Full variable domain (outside the CDR3, taken from reference TRBV7-6 and TRBJ2-5): GAGVSQSPRYKVTKRGQDVALRCDPISGHVSLYWYRQALGQGPEFLTYFNYEAQQDKSGLPNDRFSAERPEGSISTLTIQRTEQRDSAMYRCASSSLLSGGETQYFGPGTRLLVL.

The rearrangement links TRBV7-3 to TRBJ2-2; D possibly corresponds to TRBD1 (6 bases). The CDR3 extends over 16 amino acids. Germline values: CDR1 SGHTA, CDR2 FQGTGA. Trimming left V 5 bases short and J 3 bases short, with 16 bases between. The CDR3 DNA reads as TGTGCCAGCAGCCCCTTCAGGGGATATTACACCGGGGAGCTGTTTTTT. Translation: CASSPFRGYYTGELFF.